The entry below gives a single T cell receptor beta chain sequence along with its context. The antigen remains unidentified. After re-calling the 5' RACE reads, TCRdb lists one entry per CDR3 protein, DNA absent. Found here are about 370,000 distinct CDR3 sequences; the top ten clones hold roughly 10%. Germline CDR1 MGHRA, CDR2 YSYEKL. This CDR3 has 15 amino acids. This sample stems from a study of T cells expressing NK-cell markers. General study findings and limits: In a handful of donors, dominant clonotypes made up roughly 28.3-65% of CD3+CD56-NKG2C+ cells. About 1.0-8% of CD8+ T cells in roughly six donors belonged to dominant NKG2C+ clonotypes.

The genes are TRBV4-1 and TRBJ2-5; TCRdb's D call of TRBD2 is untestable without DNA. The source material was blood T cells: a sorted CD56 or NKG2C T cell subset, CD4+ or CD8+ T cells, or bulk PBMC T cells (not recorded which). The clonotype originates from a woman in her fifties or sixties in good health. The chain's CDR3 is CASSLQRTSQETQYF.